This T cell receptor (beta chain) comes out of a study of blood T cells in healthy people across ages. Across the study: Using template switching, researchers captured about one barcoded beta molecule for each two T cells. Findings and caveats of the study: Per million T cells, TCR beta diversity dropped roughly linearly as age increased.

The use of a sample-barcoded 5' primer and a J-beta primer mix characterized a second PCR of about 6 to 11 cycles. TCRdb redid the calling of the 5' RACE reads with MiXCR, one entry per CDR3 protein. In the table there are about 800,000 distinct CDR3 sequences, roughly 25% of which are singletons. CDR3 length: 14 residues. The V end lost 5 bases, the J end lost 10 bases, and 20 bases lay between the germline ends. Germline V gene lookup returns CDR1 MDHEN and CDR2 SYDVKM. Points on this clonotype: Its antigen is not known.

These data were also reused for a study on T cells of mothers and their children. That study reports: Mothers yielded over 10 million CDR3 reads, children some 3 million each.

V and J are TRBV28 and TRBJ1-1; TRBD1 is a possible D gene (5 bases). Sequenced input: blood. The clonotype originates from a boy between 10 and 17 years old in good health. The CDR3 DNA reads as TGTGCCAGCAGTGGTACAGGAAACTCCGAGGGAGCTTTCTTT. This sequence encodes CASSGTGNSEGAFF.